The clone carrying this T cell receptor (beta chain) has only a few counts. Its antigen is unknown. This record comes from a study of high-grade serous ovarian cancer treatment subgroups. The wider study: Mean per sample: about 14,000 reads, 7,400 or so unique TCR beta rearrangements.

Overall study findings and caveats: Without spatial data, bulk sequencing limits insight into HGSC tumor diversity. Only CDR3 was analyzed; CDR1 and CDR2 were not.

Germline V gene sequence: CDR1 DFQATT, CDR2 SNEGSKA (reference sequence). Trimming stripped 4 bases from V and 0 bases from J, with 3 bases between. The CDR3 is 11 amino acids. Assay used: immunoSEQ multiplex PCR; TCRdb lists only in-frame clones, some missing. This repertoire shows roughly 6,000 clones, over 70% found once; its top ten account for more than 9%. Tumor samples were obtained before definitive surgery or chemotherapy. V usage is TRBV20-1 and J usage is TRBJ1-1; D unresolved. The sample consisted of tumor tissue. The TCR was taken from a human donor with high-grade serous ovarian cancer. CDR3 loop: CSAMLNTEAFF. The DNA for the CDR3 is TGCAGTGCTATGCTGAACACTGAAGCTTTCTTT.